This passage covers 26 T cell receptor beta chains from one sample sequenced in a study of blood T cell repertoires in COVID-19. The assay was immunoSEQ multiplex PCR, and TCRdb's table has in-frame clones only and misses some. The sample has under 200,000 clones, 86% seen once. Sequenced input: peripheral blood. Every receptor here comes from an older woman with COVID-19, enrolled during active disease.

The V and J genes are TRBV7-2 and TRBJ2-5; 8 bases agree with TRBD2. The J segment lost 2 bases and the V segment lost 5 bases, leaving 7 bases of the junction unmatched. CDR1 is SGHTA and CDR2 is FQGNSA in the germline V gene. This CDR3 spans 15 amino acids. The CDR3 here is CASSPGTSDQETQYF. The CDR3 DNA sequence: TGTGCCAGCAGCCCCGGGACTAGTGATCAAGAGACCCAGTACTTC.

The table lists this clone with a count of one. The chain uses TRBV11-2 and TRBJ2-1, with 9 nucleotides matching TRBD2. CDR3 length equals 19 residues. The germline gives CDR1 SGHAT, CDR2 FQNNGV. V gave up 3 bases and J gave up 2 bases; unmatched junction bases: 14. The CDR3 region is CASSFFGAGGLSAYNEQFF. The CDR3 DNA follows: TGTGCCAGCAGCTTCTTTGGAGCGGGAGGCCTCTCGGCCTACAATGAGCAGTTCTTC.

The rearrangement joins TRBV4-1 to TRBJ1-2; D is perhaps TRBD1 (5 bases). This CDR3 is 20 amino acids long. With 3 bases removed from V and 4 bases from J, the gap between germline ends came to 30 bases. Looked up from germline, CDR1 is MGHRA and CDR2 is YSYEKL. CDR3 residues: CASSHPPGRQGLRLGYGYTF. CDR3 bases: TGCGCCAGCAGCCACCCCCCCGGTAGGCAGGGACTCCGCTTGGGCTATGGCTACACCTTC.

The sample holds many counts of this clone. The rearrangement links TRBV11-2 to TRBJ1-5; 10 nucleotides agree with TRBD1. Per the germline V gene, CDR1 is SGHAT and CDR2 is FQNNGV. After removal of 5 bases from V and 6 bases from J, the junction contained 7 bases not matched to a gene. CDR3 length: 15 residues. The CDR3 loop reads CASSLGTGVGQPQHF. The CDR3 region has the DNA TGTGCCAGCAGCCTGGGGACAGGGGTGGGTCAGCCCCAGCATTTT.

CDR3 amino acids: CASSLGGGEQFF. CDR3 in DNA: TGCGCCAGCAGCTTGGGGGGAGGTGAGCAGTTCTTC. This rearrangement joins TRBV5-1 to TRBJ2-1, with a weak D call TRBD2 (6 bases). V was clipped by 0 bases and J by 9 bases, with 7 bases between them. Germline V gene data show CDR1 as SGHRS and CDR2 as YFSETQ. This CDR3 region has 12 residues.

The CDR3 DNA reads TGTGCCAGTAGTATTGACGGTTCGACTAGCGGGAGCCGGTACAATGAGCAGTTCTTC. Translated: CASSIDGSTSGSRYNEQFF. The chain joins TRBV19 to TRBJ2-1; 12 bases line up with TRBD2. Germline-derived CDR1 and CDR2 are LNHDA and SQIVND (reference sequence). V gave up 3 bases and J gave up 4 bases; unmatched junction bases: 13. CDR3 length: 19 residues. Variable domain in full (rest from reference TRBV19 and TRBJ2-1): DGGITQSPKYLFRKEGQNVTLSCEQNLNHDAMYWYRQDPGQGLRLIYYSQIVNDFQKGDIAEGYSVSREKKESFPLTVTSAQKNPTAFYLCASSIDGSTSGSRYNEQFFGPGTRLTVL.

The V and J genes are TRBV5-6 and TRBJ1-6; no firm D call. The CDR3 has 15 amino acids. The germline CDR1 and CDR2 sequences are SGHDT and YYEEEE. V was cut by 1 base and J by 0 bases, with 5 bases left in between. CDR3 bases: TGTGCCAGCAGCTTGTACAGCTCCTATAATTCACCCCTCCACTTT. Translation: CASSLYSSYNSPLHF.

The chain is built from TRBV28 and TRBJ1-1; a possible D gene is TRBD1 (5 bases). Germline CDR1 is MDHEN and CDR2 is SYDVKM. Between the trimmed V and J ends, which lost 3 bases and 3 bases, there was a span of 14 bases. The CDR3 covers 15 residues. The CDR3 region is CASSLGPGLYTEAFF. The CDR3 nucleotides read TGTGCCAGCAGTTTGGGGCCAGGTCTTTACACTGAAGCTTTCTTT.

V gene TRBV6-1 combines with J gene TRBJ2-7, with TRBD2 as a possible D gene (6 bases). This CDR3 spans 13 amino acids. Trimming removed 2 bases from V and 4 bases from J, with 9 bases in between. Per germline, CDR1 MNHNS and CDR2 SASEGT. The DNA for the CDR3 is TGTGCCAGCAGTGAATCGGGGGAATACGAGCAGTACTTC. Its translation: CASSESGEYEQYF.

The chain uses TRBV6-2 or TRBV6-3 and TRBJ2-7, with 12 bases aligning to TRBD2. This CDR3 is built from 19 residues. The germline gives CDR1 MNHEY, CDR2 SVGEGT. With 1 base clipped from V and 3 bases from J, the junction kept 13 bases outside the gene matches. In DNA form, the CDR3 reads TGTGCCAGCAGTTACTTATCTAGCGGGAGGGCCGCTGATTTCTACGAGCAGTACTTC. Residues: CASSYLSSGRAADFYEQYF.

In nucleotides, the CDR3 is TGCGCCAGTTCCGGGACTAGCGGGCCTAATGAGCAGTTCTTC. Its protein product is CASSGTSGPNEQFF. This chain links TRBV5-1 with TRBJ2-1; 12 positions agree with TRBD2. Germline CDR1 is SGHRS and CDR2 is YFSETQ. V lost 8 bases, J lost 7 bases, and 7 bases stayed unmatched. The CDR3 runs 14 residues.

The chain couples TRBV11-2 to TRBJ2-7, with D maybe TRBD1 (6 bases). The CDR3 contains 15 residues. V was cut by 2 bases and J by 2 bases, with 13 bases left in between. From germline, CDR1 is SGHAT and CDR2 FQNNGV. The CDR3: CASSLFQGLAYEQYF. In nucleotides, the CDR3 is TGTGCCAGCAGCTTATTCCAGGGGTTAGCCTACGAGCAGTACTTC.

This chain joins TRBV19 and TRBJ2-7; TRBD2 agrees at 13 bases. Trimming removed 6 bases from V and 5 bases from J; junction bases left unmatched: 10. Germline CDR1 is LNHDA and CDR2 is SQIVND (reference sequence). CDR3 length: 16 residues. The CDR3 DNA sequence: TGTGCCAGTAGCCCTGGACTAGCGGGAGTAACCGACGAGCAGTACTTC. This translates into CASSPGLAGVTDEQYF.

The gene calls are TRBV21-1 and TRBJ2-1; the table's D gene call, TRBD2, was not cross checked with the DNA. TRBV21-1 is marked as a pseudogene. The CDR3 length is 17 residues. CDR3 region: CASSKEGTSGRSSEQFF. Written as DNA, the CDR3 is TGTGCCAGCAGCAAAGAAGGGACTAGCGGGAGGAGCAGTGAGCAGTTCTTC.

The chain has TRBV2 and TRBJ2-1, with TRBD2 matching over 10 bases. Germline CDR1 and CDR2: SNHLY and FYNNEI. The trim removed 6 bases at V and 4 bases at J, leaving 9 bases unmatched. This CDR3 comprises 16 residues. In DNA form, the CDR3 reads TGTGCCAGCAGAGCCCCCGGGACTAGCGCGTACAATGAGCAGTTCTTC. It translates to CASRAPGTSAYNEQFF.

V and J are TRBV5-6 and TRBJ1-1; the D is unclear. Looked up from germline, CDR1 is SGHDT and CDR2 is YYEEEE. Trimming shortened V by 9 bases and J by 1 base, and 16 bases separated the two germline ends. The CDR3 is made up of 14 amino acids. The CDR3: CATYPGEGNTEAFF. CDR3 nucleotide sequence: TGTGCCACATACCCCGGAGAGGGGAACACTGAAGCTTTCTTT. The full variable domain, completed using reference TRBV5-6 and TRBJ1-1, is DAGVTQSPTHLIKTRGQQVTLRCSPKSGHDTVSWYQQALGQGPQFIFQYYEEEERQRGNFPDRFSGHQFPNYSSELNVNALLLGDSALYLCATYPGEGNTEAFFGQGTRLTVV.

V usage is TRBV7-3 and J usage is TRBJ2-4; a weak D match, TRBD1 (7 bases). The ends were cut back, 5 bases at V and 7 bases at J, with 18 bases in the middle. In germline, CDR1 is SGHTA, CDR2 FQGTGA. This CDR3 contains 15 residues. In DNA, the CDR3 is TGTGCCAGCAGCCTCGGAGGGGGCGCAAGTAACATTCAGTACTTC. This codes for CASSLGGGASNIQYF.

The chain recombines TRBV5-1 with TRBJ2-1; 10 nucleotides line up with TRBD2. Germline CDR1 SGHRS, CDR2 YFSETQ. J gave up 5 bases and V 3 bases, and 8 bases lay outside the gene matches. This CDR3 is built from 16 residues. The DNA of the CDR3 is TGCGCCAGCAGCTACTTAGCGGGAGGCAAGGACAATGAGCAGTTCTTC. Its protein product is CASSYLAGGKDNEQFF.

This clone has only one observation. J is TRBJ1-5 and V is TRBV19, with 7 bases aligning to TRBD1. The CDR3 extends over 18 amino acids. The V and J ends lost 6 bases and 4 bases, in that order; junction bases with no gene match: 18. Germline V lookup: CDR1 LNHDA, CDR2 SQIVND (reference sequence). This CDR3 is CASSPTGSTLRPNQPQHF. The CDR3 DNA reads TGTGCCAGTAGCCCGACAGGGTCGACTCTCCGGCCTAATCAGCCCCAGCATTTT.

The chain uses TRBV3-1 (or the pseudogene TRBV3-2) and TRBJ2-7, with 11 bases identical to TRBD2. CDR1 and CDR2 (germline): LGHDT, YNNKEL (reference sequence). Trimming cost V 4 bases and J 3 bases; bases outside gene matches: 5. This CDR3 is 15 amino acids long. CDR3 residues: CASSLASGRLYEQYF. Written as DNA, the CDR3 is TGTGCCAGCAGCCTCGCTAGCGGGAGGCTCTACGAGCAGTACTTC.

The rearrangement joins TRBV2 to TRBJ1-1; unclear D gene. The germline gives CDR1 SNHLY, CDR2 FYNNEI. The CDR3 extends over 13 amino acids. Trimming cost V 3 bases and J 5 bases, with 10 bases left between them. The CDR3 is CASSEAGGTEAFF. CDR3 sequence (DNA): TGTGCCAGCAGTGAGGCAGGAGGGACTGAAGCTTTCTTT. Complete variable domain (other parts from reference TRBV2 and TRBJ1-1): EPEVTQTPSHQVTQMGQEVILRCVPISNHLYFYWYRQILGQKVEFLVSFYNNEISEKSEIFDDQFSVERPDGSNFTLKIRSTKLEDSAMYFCASSEAGGTEAFFGQGTRLTVV.

This clone was recorded once. The chain has TRBV12-5 and TRBJ1-5; no clear D. CDR1 and CDR2 (germline): LGHNT, FRNRAP. Trimming shortened V by 2 bases and J by 5 bases, and 4 bases separated the two germline ends. The CDR3 loop spans 12 amino acids. Here the CDR3 DNA reads TGTGCTAGTGGTTTGCCTTATCAGCCCCAGCATTTT. Translating it yields CASGLPYQPQHF. Full variable domain (missing parts from reference TRBV12-5 and TRBJ1-5): DARVTQTPRHKVTEMGQEVTMRCQPILGHNTVFWYRQTMMQGLELLAYFRNRAPLDDSGMPKDRFSAEMPDATLATLKIQPSEPRDSAVYFCASGLPYQPQHFGDGTRLSIL.

This clone has only a few counts. This chain links TRBV30 with TRBJ2-5, with 13 bases fitting TRBD2. CDR1 and CDR2 (germline): GTSNPN, SVGIG (reference sequence). J gave up 5 bases and V 1 base, and 4 bases lay outside the gene matches. This CDR3 has 15 residues. CDR3 protein: CAWSGTSGRRETQYF. As DNA, the CDR3 is TGTGCCTGGAGTGGGACTAGCGGGAGACGGGAGACCCAGTACTTC.

This clone appeared a few times. This chain uses TRBV30 with TRBJ2-7; D might be TRBD1 (6 bases). V lost 5 bases, J lost 2 bases, and 10 bases lay in between. Germline loops: CDR1 GTSNPN, CDR2 SVGIG (reference sequence). The CDR3 consists of 12 residues. The CDR3 region is CAWVQGTYEQYF. In DNA, the CDR3 is TGTGCCTGGGTGCAGGGGACCTACGAGCAGTACTTC.

The chain is built from TRBV27 and TRBJ1-5, with D maybe TRBD1 (5 bases). The ends were cut back, 2 bases at V and 1 base at J, with 12 bases in the middle. Germline V gene data show CDR1 as MNHEY and CDR2 as SMNVEV (reference sequence). This CDR3 has 16 residues. The CDR3 spells CASSLSQRGSNQPQHF. CDR3 DNA sequence: TGTGCCAGCAGTTTAAGCCAACGGGGGAGCAATCAGCCCCAGCATTTT.

The chain has TRBV7-9 and TRBJ1-5; 9 bases match TRBD1. Germline assignment: CDR1 SEHNR and CDR2 FQNEAQ (reference sequence). The CDR3 has 13 residues. V dropped 5 bases and J dropped 12; count of bases not matched to a gene: 8. The CDR3 sequence: CASSKGTGSYQHF. The CDR3 DNA is TGTGCCAGCAGCAAGGGGACAGGGTCATACCAGCATTTT. Full variable domain (remainder filled in from reference TRBV7-9 and TRBJ1-5): DTGVSQNPRHKITKRGQNVTFRCDPISEHNRLYWYRQTLGQGPEFLTYFQNEAQLEKSRLLSDRFSAERPKGSFSTLEIQRTEQGDSAMYLCASSKGTGSYQHFGDGTRLSIL.